The entry below gives a single TCR beta chain sequence along with its context. The antigen is undetermined. Using its own MiXCR run on the reads, TCRdb lists one record per CDR3 protein. The sample has fewer than 850,000 distinct CDR3 sequences; roughly 29% are singletons. The data are from a study of T cell repertoires in cytomegalovirus infection. Points from the study as a whole: Dominant in the ex vivo response were TCR beta clonotypes restricted by HLA-C and specific for CMV.

The germline gives CDR1 SNHLY, CDR2 FYNNEI. The V gene lost 2 bases and the J gene lost 0 bases, with 8 bases spanning the gap. The CDR3 loop spans 15 amino acids. This TCR was sampled from a human donor in good health (CMV status not recorded). Some clones in this sample may be carry-over from other donors' samples. Material: cultured CD8+ T cells from PBMCs, obtained from culture after CMV antigen stimulation. This sequence joins TRBV2 and TRBJ1-5; D call uncertain. CDR3 amino acids: CASSESLYSNQPQHF. The DNA of the CDR3 is TGTGCCAGCAGTGAATCCCTATATAGCAATCAGCCCCAGCATTTT.